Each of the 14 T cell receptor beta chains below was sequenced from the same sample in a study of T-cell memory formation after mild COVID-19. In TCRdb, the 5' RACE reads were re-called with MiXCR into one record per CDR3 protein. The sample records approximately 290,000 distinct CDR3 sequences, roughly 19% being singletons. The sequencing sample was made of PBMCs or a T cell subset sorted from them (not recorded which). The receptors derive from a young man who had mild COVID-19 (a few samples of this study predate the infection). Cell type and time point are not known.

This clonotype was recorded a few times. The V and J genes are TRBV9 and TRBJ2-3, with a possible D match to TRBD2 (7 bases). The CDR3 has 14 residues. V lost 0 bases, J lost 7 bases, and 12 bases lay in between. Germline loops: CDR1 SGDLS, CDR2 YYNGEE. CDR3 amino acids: CASSVEGGANTQYF. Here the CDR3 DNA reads TGTGCCAGCAGCGTAGAGGGGGGGGCCAATACGCAGTATTTT.

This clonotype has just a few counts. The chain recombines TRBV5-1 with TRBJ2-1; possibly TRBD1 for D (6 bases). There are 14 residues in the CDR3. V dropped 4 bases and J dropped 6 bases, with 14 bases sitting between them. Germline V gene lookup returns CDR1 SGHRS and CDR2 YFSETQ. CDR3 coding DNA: TGCGCCAGCAGCCGCCAGGGGACACGCAATGAGCAGTTCTTC. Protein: CASSRQGTRNEQFF.

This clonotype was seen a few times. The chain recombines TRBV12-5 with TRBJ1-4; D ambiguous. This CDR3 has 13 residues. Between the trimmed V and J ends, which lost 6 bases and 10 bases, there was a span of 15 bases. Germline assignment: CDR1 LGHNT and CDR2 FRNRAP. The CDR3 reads CASGGASEGKLFF. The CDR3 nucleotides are TGTGCTAGTGGGGGAGCATCCGAAGGAAAACTGTTTTTT.

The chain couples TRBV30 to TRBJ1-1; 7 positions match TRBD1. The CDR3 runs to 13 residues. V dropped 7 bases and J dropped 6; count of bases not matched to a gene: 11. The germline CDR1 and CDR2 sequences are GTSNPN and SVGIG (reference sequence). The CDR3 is CASQPTGRSEAFF. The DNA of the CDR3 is TGTGCCTCCCAACCGACAGGGCGCTCTGAAGCTTTCTTT.

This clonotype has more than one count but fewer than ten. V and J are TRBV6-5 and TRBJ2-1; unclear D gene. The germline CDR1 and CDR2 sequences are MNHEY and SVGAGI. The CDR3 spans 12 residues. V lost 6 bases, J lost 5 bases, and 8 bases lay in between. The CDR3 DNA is TGTGCCAGCAGACGTACCGACAATGAGCAGTTCTTC. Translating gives CASRRTDNEQFF.

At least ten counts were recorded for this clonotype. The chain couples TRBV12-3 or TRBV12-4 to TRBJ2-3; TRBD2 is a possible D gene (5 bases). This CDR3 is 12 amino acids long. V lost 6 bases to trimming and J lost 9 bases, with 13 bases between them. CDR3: CASSPGVGTQYF. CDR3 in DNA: TGTGCCAGCAGCCCCGGGGTAGGAACGCAGTATTTT.

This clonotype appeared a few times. CDR3 nucleotides: TGTGCCAGCAGCGTAGCTCTGGGCTCCTACGAGCAGTACTTC. Protein product: CASSVALGSYEQYF. This chain links TRBV9 with TRBJ2-7, with D uncertain. This CDR3 has 14 residues. V gave up 0 bases and J gave up 0 bases, with 7 bases separating them. Per the germline V gene, CDR1 is SGDLS and CDR2 is YYNGEE.

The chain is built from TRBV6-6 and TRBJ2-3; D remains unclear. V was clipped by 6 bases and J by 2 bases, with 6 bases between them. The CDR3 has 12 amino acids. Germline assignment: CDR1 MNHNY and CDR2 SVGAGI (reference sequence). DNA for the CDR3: TGTGCCAGCAGGGCCCCCACAGATACGCAGTATTTT. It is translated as CASRAPTDTQYF.

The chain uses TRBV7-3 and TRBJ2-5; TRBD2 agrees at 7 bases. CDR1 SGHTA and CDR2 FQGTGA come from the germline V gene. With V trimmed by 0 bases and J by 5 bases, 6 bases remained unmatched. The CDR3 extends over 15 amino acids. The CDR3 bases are TGTGCCAGCAGCTTAACGGGGGGGTCTGTGGAGACCCAGTACTTC. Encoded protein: CASSLTGGSVETQYF.

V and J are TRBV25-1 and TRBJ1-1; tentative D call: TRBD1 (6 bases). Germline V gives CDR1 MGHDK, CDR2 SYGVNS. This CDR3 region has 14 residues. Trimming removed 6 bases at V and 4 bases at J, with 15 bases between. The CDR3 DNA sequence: TGTGCCAGCAGCCAGACAGGCTTGGGCACTGAAGCTTTCTTT. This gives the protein CASSQTGLGTEAFF. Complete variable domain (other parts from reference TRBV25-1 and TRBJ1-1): EADIYQTPRYLVIGTGKKITLECSQTMGHDKMYWYQQDPGMELHLIHYSYGVNSTEKGDLSSESTVSRIRTEHFPLTLESARPSHTSQYLCASSQTGLGTEAFFGQGTRLTVV.

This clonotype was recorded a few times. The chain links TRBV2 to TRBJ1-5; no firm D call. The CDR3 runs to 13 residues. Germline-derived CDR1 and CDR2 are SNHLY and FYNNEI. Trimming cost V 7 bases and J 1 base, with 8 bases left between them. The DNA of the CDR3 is TGTGCCAGCATGCAGGAGAGCAATCAGCCCCAGCATTTT. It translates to CASMQESNQPQHF.

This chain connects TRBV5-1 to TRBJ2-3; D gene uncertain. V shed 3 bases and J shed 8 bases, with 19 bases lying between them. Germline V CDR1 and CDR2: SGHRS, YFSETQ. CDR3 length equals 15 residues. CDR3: CASSSGRLPPGTQYF. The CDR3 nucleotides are TGCGCCAGCAGCTCCGGCCGGCTTCCCCCCGGTACGCAGTATTTT.

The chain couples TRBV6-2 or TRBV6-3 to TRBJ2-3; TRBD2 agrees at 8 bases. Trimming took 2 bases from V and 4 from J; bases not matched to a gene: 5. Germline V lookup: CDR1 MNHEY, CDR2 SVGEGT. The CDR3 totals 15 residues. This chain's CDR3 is CASSYSAGGSDTQYF. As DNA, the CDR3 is TGTGCCAGCAGTTACAGCGCGGGGGGATCAGATACGCAGTATTTT.

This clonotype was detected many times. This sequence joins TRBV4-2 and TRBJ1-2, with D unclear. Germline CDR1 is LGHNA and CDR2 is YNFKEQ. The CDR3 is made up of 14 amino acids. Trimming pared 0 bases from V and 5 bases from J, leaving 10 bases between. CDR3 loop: CASSQEQSDYGYTF. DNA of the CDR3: TGTGCCAGCAGCCAAGAACAGAGTGATTATGGCTACACCTTC.